These T cell receptor beta chains were read from a single sample in a study of blood T cells in healthy people across ages. TCRdb re-derived calls from the 5' RACE reads in MiXCR, one entry per CDR3 protein. The sample shows about 1.5 million distinct CDR3 sequences, under 55% of them seen only once. Material for sequencing was blood. Receptors were obtained from a woman aged 18-29 years in good health. CDR3s include the opening cysteine and the closing phenylalanine or tryptophan. D genes are given only for firm matches. A clone size is listed for some rows: how often the clone was seen (once, few, many), or a class if it is expanded.

J gene: TRBJ2-3
D gene: TRBD1
clone size: NA
V gene: TRBV7-8
CDR3 DNA: TGTGCCAGCAGCTTATATTGGGACAGGGCCACAGATACGCAGTATTTT
CDR3 protein: CASSLYWDRATDTQYF

J gene: TRBJ1-1
D gene: TRBD1
clone size: NA
V gene: TRBV7-2
CDR3 DNA: TGTGCCAGCTCATCCCCGCAGGGGGTGGCTCCCAAAGCTTTCTTT
CDR3 protein: CASSSPQGVAPKAFF

J gene: TRBJ2-7
D gene: TRBD2
clone size: NA
V gene: TRBV27
CDR3 DNA: TGTTCCAGCAGTTTAAGGGGGCTAGCGGGAGCCCAAGGGGGTATCGAGCAGTACTTC
CDR3 protein: CSSSLRGLAGAQGGIEQYF

J gene: TRBJ2-7
D gene: NA
clone size: NA
V gene: TRBV7-9
CDR3 DNA: TGTGCCAGCAGCTCACTAGAACCCCTTTACAATGAGCAGTACTTC
CDR3 protein: CASSSLEPLYNEQYF

J gene: TRBJ1-3
D gene: NA
clone size: few
V gene: TRBV4-3
CDR3 DNA: TGCGCCAGCAGCCAAGATTTTTCGGGTCGCATATATTTT
CDR3 protein: CASSQDFSGRIYF

J gene: TRBJ2-2
D gene: NA
clone size: NA
V gene: TRBV12-3/TRBV12-4
CDR3 DNA: TGTGCCAGCAGGGGTCCGGTTGGCGGGGAGCTGTTTTTT
CDR3 protein: CASRGPVGGELFF

J gene: TRBJ1-3
D gene: NA
clone size: NA
V gene: TRBV18
CDR3 DNA: TGTGCCAGCTCACCACGGGGAGGCTCTGGAAACACCATATATTTT
CDR3 protein: CASSPRGGSGNTIYF

J gene: TRBJ1-2
D gene: NA
clone size: NA
V gene: TRBV25-1
CDR3 DNA: TGTGACAGCAGTGATGCCAGCGTAATTAACTATGGCTACACCTTC
CDR3 protein: CDSSDASVINYGYTF

J gene: TRBJ2-1
D gene: NA
clone size: NA
V gene: TRBV12-3/TRBV12-4
CDR3 DNA: TGTGCCAGCAGTCTAACGCCCCTGGTACTTGAGCAGTTCTTC
CDR3 protein: CASSLTPLVLEQFF

J gene: TRBJ1-2
D gene: NA
clone size: NA
V gene: TRBV9
CDR3 DNA: TGTGCCAGCAGCGTCCGACCGGGCACTAACTATGGCTACACCTTC
CDR3 protein: CASSVRPGTNYGYTF

J gene: TRBJ2-7
D gene: NA
clone size: few
V gene: TRBV5-1
CDR3 DNA: TGCGCCAGCAGCTGGGGACCGGGATTATCCTCCTACGAGCAGTACTTC
CDR3 protein: CASSWGPGLSSYEQYF

J gene: TRBJ2-5
D gene: TRBD2
clone size: NA
V gene: TRBV6-5
CDR3 DNA: TGTGCCAGCAGAACACGACTAGCGGCCCGGAAGACCCAGTACTTC
CDR3 protein: CASRTRLAARKTQYF

J gene: TRBJ2-1
D gene: NA
clone size: NA
V gene: TRBV5-1
CDR3 DNA: TGCGCCAGCAGCCGGCCTGGGCTCAATGAGCAGTTCTTC
CDR3 protein: CASSRPGLNEQFF

J gene: TRBJ1-6
D gene: NA
clone size: NA
V gene: TRBV4-1
CDR3 DNA: TGCGCCAGCAGCCAAGCGACTTCGGGTTCGACACCCCTCCACTTT
CDR3 protein: CASSQATSGSTPLHF

J gene: TRBJ2-3
D gene: NA
clone size: NA
V gene: TRBV12-3/TRBV12-4
CDR3 DNA: TGTGCCAGCAGTAGGACCGGACATATCACAGATACGCAGTATTTT
CDR3 protein: CASSRTGHITDTQYF

J gene: TRBJ2-1
D gene: TRBD2
clone size: NA
V gene: TRBV20-1
CDR3 DNA: TGCAGTGCTAGAGATGGGACTAACCCATACAATGAGCAGTTCTTC
CDR3 protein: CSARDGTNPYNEQFF

J gene: TRBJ2-2
D gene: NA
clone size: NA
V gene: TRBV28
CDR3 DNA: TGTGCCAGCAGTTTCCGGGGCGCCCCTAACACCGGGGAGCTGTTTTTT
CDR3 protein: CASSFRGAPNTGELFF

J gene: TRBJ2-2
D gene: TRBD1
clone size: NA
V gene: TRBV4-2
CDR3 DNA: TGTGCCAGCAGCCAAGATGGTACTGGCTGGACAGGGGTTAACACCGGGGAGCCGTTTTTT
CDR3 protein: CASSQDGTGWTGVNTGEPFF

J gene: TRBJ2-5
D gene: TRBD2
clone size: NA
V gene: TRBV12-3/TRBV12-4
CDR3 DNA: TGTGCCAGCAGTGAACTAGCGGGGAATGCAGCCCAAGAGACCCAGTACTTC
CDR3 protein: CASSELAGNAAQETQYF

J gene: TRBJ2-1
D gene: NA
clone size: NA
V gene: TRBV11-2
CDR3 DNA: TGTGCCAGCAGCTGGGGGTCCTGGGGTCCGTCCGGTGGCAATGAGCAGTTCTTC
CDR3 protein: CASSWGSWGPSGGNEQFF

J gene: TRBJ1-6
D gene: NA
clone size: NA
V gene: TRBV5-1
CDR3 DNA: TGCGCCAGCAGCTTGAGACACCCAACTGGGTATAATTCACCCCTCCACTTT
CDR3 protein: CASSLRHPTGYNSPLHF

J gene: TRBJ2-3
D gene: TRBD1
clone size: NA
V gene: TRBV12-3/TRBV12-4
CDR3 DNA: TGTGCCAGCAGTAACAGGGGGCGCGAGACAGATACGCAGTATTTT
CDR3 protein: CASSNRGRETDTQYF

J gene: TRBJ2-2
D gene: NA
clone size: once
V gene: TRBV6-6
CDR3 DNA: TGTGCCAGCAGTTACGGGCAACGGGAGCTGTTTTTT
CDR3 protein: CASSYGQRELFF

J gene: TRBJ2-3
D gene: NA
clone size: few
V gene: TRBV6-2/TRBV6-3
CDR3 DNA: TGTGCCAGCAGGACAAGAAAAGATACGCAGTATTTT
CDR3 protein: CASRTRKDTQYF

J gene: TRBJ1-4
D gene: TRBD1
clone size: NA
V gene: TRBV7-9
CDR3 DNA: TGTGCCAGCAGCACTAGCCGGGACAGGGAGGCAACTAATGAAAAACTGTTTTTT
CDR3 protein: CASSTSRDREATNEKLFF

J gene: TRBJ2-1
D gene: TRBD2
clone size: few
V gene: TRBV29-1
CDR3 DNA: TGCAGCGTCGGCCCCGGACTAGGCGGCAAAGAGCAGTTCTTC
CDR3 protein: CSVGPGLGGKEQFF

J gene: TRBJ1-2
D gene: NA
clone size: few
V gene: TRBV27
CDR3 DNA: TGTGCCAGCAGTTTATTGCCCCGGAGGCCTAACTATGGCTACACCTTC
CDR3 protein: CASSLLPRRPNYGYTF

J gene: TRBJ2-1
D gene: TRBD1
clone size: NA
V gene: TRBV11-2
CDR3 DNA: TGTGCCAGCAGCCCCCTTAACAGGGGTACTTTCTTGGATGAGCAGTTCTTC
CDR3 protein: CASSPLNRGTFLDEQFF

J gene: TRBJ2-7
D gene: NA
clone size: many
V gene: TRBV4-3
CDR3 DNA: TGCGCCAGCAGCCAAGATTTAAGTCAGTCGGGGGACGAGCAGTACTTC
CDR3 protein: CASSQDLSQSGDEQYF

J gene: TRBJ1-2
D gene: TRBD1
clone size: NA
V gene: TRBV7-9
CDR3 DNA: TGTGCCAGCAGCTTAGCCCGGGACAGTAACTATGGCTACACCTTC
CDR3 protein: CASSLARDSNYGYTF

J gene: TRBJ2-7
D gene: TRBD2
clone size: NA
V gene: TRBV7-9
CDR3 DNA: TGTGCCAGCAGCTTGGCGGGAGAAGTCAACGAGCAGTACTTC
CDR3 protein: CASSLAGEVNEQYF

J gene: TRBJ1-2
D gene: NA
clone size: few
V gene: TRBV7-2
CDR3 DNA: TGTGCCAGCAGGGAGGGGTTTGGGGCTGGCTACACCTTC
CDR3 protein: CASREGFGAGYTF

J gene: TRBJ1-1
D gene: NA
clone size: few
V gene: TRBV4-1
CDR3 DNA: TGCGCCAGCAGCCAAGGAATATGGGAGGGGGTGAACACTGAAGCTTTCTTT
CDR3 protein: CASSQGIWEGVNTEAFF

J gene: TRBJ2-7
D gene: TRBD1
clone size: few
V gene: TRBV6-2/TRBV6-3
CDR3 DNA: TGTGCCAGCAGGTGGGACAGGGGGATCTCCTACGAGCAGTACTTC
CDR3 protein: CASRWDRGISYEQYF

J gene: TRBJ1-5
D gene: NA
clone size: NA
V gene: TRBV7-2
CDR3 DNA: TGTGCCAGCAGCTTATCGGCAGGCAATCAGCCCCAGCATTTT
CDR3 protein: CASSLSAGNQPQHF

J gene: TRBJ1-2
D gene: NA
clone size: few
V gene: TRBV9
CDR3 DNA: TGTGCCAGCAGCCCCCGGACTATTACCGGCTACACCTTC
CDR3 protein: CASSPRTITGYTF

J gene: TRBJ2-5
D gene: NA
clone size: NA
V gene: TRBV20-1
CDR3 DNA: TGCAGTGCTAGGGTAGTGGAGACCCAGTACTTC
CDR3 protein: CSARVVETQYF

J gene: TRBJ1-1
D gene: TRBD1
clone size: once
V gene: TRBV20-1
CDR3 DNA: TGCAGTGCTAGCCAGGACAGGGGGCCCACTGAAGCTTTCTTT
CDR3 protein: CSASQDRGPTEAFF

J gene: TRBJ2-4
D gene: NA
clone size: few
V gene: TRBV12-3/TRBV12-4
CDR3 DNA: TGTGCCAGCAGTTTAGCGGAAAACATTCAGTACTTC
CDR3 protein: CASSLAENIQYF

J gene: TRBJ1-1
D gene: TRBD1
clone size: NA
V gene: TRBV11-2
CDR3 DNA: TGTGCCAGCACCATGACAGGGGCCAGCACTGAAGCTTTCTTT
CDR3 protein: CASTMTGASTEAFF

J gene: TRBJ2-5
D gene: NA
clone size: NA
V gene: TRBV25-1
CDR3 DNA: TGTGCCAGCTGTGATGAAGAGACCCAGTACTTC
CDR3 protein: CASCDEETQYF

J gene: TRBJ2-3
D gene: NA
clone size: few
V gene: TRBV5-1
CDR3 DNA: TGCGCCAGCAGCTTGGACGACGGGACCACAGATACGCAGTATTTT
CDR3 protein: CASSLDDGTTDTQYF

J gene: TRBJ1-4
D gene: NA
clone size: NA
V gene: TRBV6-5
CDR3 DNA: TGTGCCAGCAGTTCCATCGGGGGCGCTAATGAAAAACTGTTTTTT
CDR3 protein: CASSSIGGANEKLFF

J gene: TRBJ2-1
D gene: TRBD2
clone size: NA
V gene: TRBV20-1
CDR3 DNA: TGCAGTGCTAGAGATCCGGTAGCGGGGGCCCAGGGTGAGCAGTTCTTC
CDR3 protein: CSARDPVAGAQGEQFF

J gene: TRBJ2-1
D gene: NA
clone size: NA
V gene: TRBV7-9
CDR3 DNA: TGTGCCAGCAGCTCCAAGCGGTTACTAGAAGTTTACAATGAGCAGTTCTTC
CDR3 protein: CASSSKRLLEVYNEQFF

J gene: TRBJ2-4
D gene: TRBD1
clone size: few
V gene: TRBV2
CDR3 DNA: TGTGCCAGCAGTGACCCCGACAGGGCGATTCAGTACTTC
CDR3 protein: CASSDPDRAIQYF

J gene: TRBJ2-7
D gene: NA
clone size: NA
V gene: TRBV20-1
CDR3 DNA: TGCAGGGCTAGAGTGGGGGGCGACGAGCAGTACTTC
CDR3 protein: CRARVGGDEQYF